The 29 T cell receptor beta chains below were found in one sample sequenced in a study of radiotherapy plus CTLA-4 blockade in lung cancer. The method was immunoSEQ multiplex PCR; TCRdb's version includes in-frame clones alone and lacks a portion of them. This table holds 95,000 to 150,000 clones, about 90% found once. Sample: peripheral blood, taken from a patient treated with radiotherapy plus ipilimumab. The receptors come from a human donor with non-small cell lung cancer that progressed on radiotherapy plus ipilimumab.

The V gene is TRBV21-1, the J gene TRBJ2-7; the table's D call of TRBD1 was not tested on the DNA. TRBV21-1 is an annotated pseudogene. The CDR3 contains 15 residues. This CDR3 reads CASSIRQPRAYEQYF. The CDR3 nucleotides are TGTGCCAGCAGCATTCGACAGCCCCGAGCCTACGAGCAGTACTTC.

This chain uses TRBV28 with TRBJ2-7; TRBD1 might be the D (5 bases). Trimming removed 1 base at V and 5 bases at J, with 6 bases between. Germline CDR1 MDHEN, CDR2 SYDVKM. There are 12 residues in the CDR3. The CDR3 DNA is TGTGCCAGCAGTTTATTGGACAACGAGCAGTACTTC. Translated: CASSLLDNEQYF.

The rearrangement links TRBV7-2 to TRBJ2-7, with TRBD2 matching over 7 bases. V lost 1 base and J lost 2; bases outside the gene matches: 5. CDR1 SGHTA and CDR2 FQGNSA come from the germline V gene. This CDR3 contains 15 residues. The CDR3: CASSLGVAGPYEQYF. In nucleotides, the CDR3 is TGTGCCAGCAGCTTAGGAGTAGCGGGCCCCTACGAGCAGTACTTC.

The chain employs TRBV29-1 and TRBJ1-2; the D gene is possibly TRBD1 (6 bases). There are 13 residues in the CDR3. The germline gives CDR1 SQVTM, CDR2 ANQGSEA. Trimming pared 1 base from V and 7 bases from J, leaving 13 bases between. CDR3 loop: CSVEVGQGIGYTF. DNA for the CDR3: TGCAGCGTTGAAGTGGGGCAGGGGATTGGCTACACCTTC.

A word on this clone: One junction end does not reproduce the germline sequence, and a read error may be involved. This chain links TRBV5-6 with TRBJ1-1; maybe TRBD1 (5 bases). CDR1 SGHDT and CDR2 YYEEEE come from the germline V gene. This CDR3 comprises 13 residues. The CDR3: CTSSLVGRTEAFF. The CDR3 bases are TGTACCAGCAGCTTGGTGGGGCGTACTGAAGCTTTCTTT.

The CDR3 DNA sequence: TGTGCCAGCATACCGATCGGGACAGGGGGCAAGAACACTGAAGCTTTCTTT. It translates to CASIPIGTGGKNTEAFF. This sequence joins TRBV2 and TRBJ1-1, with TRBD1 identical over 12 bases. Germline CDR1 is SNHLY and CDR2 is FYNNEI. V lost 7 bases to trimming and J lost 1 base; unmatched junction nucleotides: 10. CDR3 size: 17 residues.

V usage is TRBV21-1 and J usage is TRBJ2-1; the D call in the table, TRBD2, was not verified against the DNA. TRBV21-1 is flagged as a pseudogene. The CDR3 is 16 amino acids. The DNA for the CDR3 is TGTGCCCGGGGGACTAGCGGGTTTGGCTCCTACAATGAGCAGTTCTTC. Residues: CARGTSGFGSYNEQFF.

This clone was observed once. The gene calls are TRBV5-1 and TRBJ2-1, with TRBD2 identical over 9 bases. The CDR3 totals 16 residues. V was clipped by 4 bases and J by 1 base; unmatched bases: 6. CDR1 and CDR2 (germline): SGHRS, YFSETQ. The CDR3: CASSARTSASYNEQFF. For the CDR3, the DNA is TGCGCCAGCAGCGCCCGGACTAGCGCATCCTACAATGAGCAGTTCTTC. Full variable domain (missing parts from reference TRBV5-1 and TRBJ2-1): KAGVTQTPRYLIKTRGQQVTLSCSPISGHRSVSWYQQTPGQGLQFLFEYFSETQRNKGNFPGRFSGRQFSNSRSEMNVSTLELGDSALYLCASSARTSASYNEQFFGPGTRLTVL.

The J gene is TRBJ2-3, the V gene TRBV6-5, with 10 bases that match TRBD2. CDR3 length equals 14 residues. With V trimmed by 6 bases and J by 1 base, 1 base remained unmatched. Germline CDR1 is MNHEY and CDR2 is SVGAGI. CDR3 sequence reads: CASSSGRGTDTQYF. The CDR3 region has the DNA TGTGCCAGCAGCAGCGGGAGGGGCACAGATACGCAGTATTTT.

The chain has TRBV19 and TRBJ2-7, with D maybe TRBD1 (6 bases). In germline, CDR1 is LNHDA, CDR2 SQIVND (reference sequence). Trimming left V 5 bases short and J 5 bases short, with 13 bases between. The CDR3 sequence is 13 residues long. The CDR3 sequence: CASSRTPGDEQYF. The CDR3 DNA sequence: TGTGCCAGTAGTCGTACGCCAGGGGACGAGCAGTACTTC.

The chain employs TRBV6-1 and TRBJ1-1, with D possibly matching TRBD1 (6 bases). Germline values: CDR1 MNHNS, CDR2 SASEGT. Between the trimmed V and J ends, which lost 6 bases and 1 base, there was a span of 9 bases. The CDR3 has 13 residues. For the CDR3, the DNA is TGTGCCAGCAGGGACAGACAGAACACTGAAGCTTTCTTT. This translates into CASRDRQNTEAFF.

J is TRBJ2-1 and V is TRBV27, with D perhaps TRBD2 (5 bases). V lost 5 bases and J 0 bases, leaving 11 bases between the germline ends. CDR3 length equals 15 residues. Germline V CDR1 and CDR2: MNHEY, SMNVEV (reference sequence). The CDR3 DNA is TGTGCCAGCAGTCCCCGGGAAGTCTCCTACAATGAGCAGTTCTTC. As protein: CASSPREVSYNEQFF.

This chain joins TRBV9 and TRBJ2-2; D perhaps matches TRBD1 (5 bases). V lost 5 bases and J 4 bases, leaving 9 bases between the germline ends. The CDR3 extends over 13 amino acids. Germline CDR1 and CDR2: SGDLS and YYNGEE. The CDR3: CASREQVTGELFF. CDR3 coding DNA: TGTGCCAGCAGGGAACAGGTCACCGGGGAGCTGTTTTTT.

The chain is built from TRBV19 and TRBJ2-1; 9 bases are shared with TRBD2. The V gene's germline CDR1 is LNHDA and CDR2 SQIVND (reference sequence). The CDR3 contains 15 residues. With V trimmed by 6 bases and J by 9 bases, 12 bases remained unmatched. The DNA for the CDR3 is TGTGCCAGTAGCCTCCTAGCGGGACCTTCGGGTGAGCAGTTCTTC. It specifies CASSLLAGPSGEQFF.

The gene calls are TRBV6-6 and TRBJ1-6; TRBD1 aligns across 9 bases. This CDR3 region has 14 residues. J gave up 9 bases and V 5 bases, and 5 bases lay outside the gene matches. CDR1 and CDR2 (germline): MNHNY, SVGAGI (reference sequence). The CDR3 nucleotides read TGTGCCAGCAGTCCTACAGGGGGCACTTCACCCCTCCACTTT. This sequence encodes CASSPTGGTSPLHF.

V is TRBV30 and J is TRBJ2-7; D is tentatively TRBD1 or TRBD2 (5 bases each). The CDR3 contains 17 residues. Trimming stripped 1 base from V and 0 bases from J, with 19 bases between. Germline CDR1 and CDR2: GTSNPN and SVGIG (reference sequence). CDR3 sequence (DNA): TGTGCCTGGAGTGAAATTCTGAGGGGTCAAGCCTCCTACGAGCAGTACTTC. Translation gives CAWSEILRGQASYEQYF.

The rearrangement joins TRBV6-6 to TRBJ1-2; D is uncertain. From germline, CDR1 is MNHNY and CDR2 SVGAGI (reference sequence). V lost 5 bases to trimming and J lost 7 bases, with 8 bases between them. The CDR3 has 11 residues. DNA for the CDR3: TGTGCCAGCAGTCCGAGGGTTGGCTACACCTTC. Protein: CASSPRVGYTF.

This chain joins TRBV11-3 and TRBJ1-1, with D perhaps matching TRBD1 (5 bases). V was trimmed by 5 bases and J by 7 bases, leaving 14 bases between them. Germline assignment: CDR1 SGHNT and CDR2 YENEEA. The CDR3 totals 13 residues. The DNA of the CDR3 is TGTGCCAGCAGCCGGGGACGAAATCTTGAAGCTTTCTTT. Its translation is CASSRGRNLEAFF.

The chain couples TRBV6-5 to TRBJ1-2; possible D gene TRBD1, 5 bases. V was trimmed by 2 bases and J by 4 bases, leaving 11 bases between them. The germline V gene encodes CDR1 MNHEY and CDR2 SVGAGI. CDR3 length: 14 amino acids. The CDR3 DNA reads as TGTGCCAGCAGTTACGGGACGGAAAGCTATGGCTACACCTTC. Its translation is CASSYGTESYGYTF.

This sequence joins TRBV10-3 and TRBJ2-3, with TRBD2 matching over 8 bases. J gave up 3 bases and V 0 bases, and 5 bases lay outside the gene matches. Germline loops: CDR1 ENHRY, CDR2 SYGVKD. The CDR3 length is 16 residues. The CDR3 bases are TGTGCCATCAGTGAGTCTGGCGGGGGGCCTACAGATACGCAGTATTTT. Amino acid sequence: CAISESGGGPTDTQYF.

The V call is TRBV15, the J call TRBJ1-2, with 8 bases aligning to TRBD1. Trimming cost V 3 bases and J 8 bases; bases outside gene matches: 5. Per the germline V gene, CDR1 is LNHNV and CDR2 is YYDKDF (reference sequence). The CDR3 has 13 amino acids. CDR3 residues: CATSRAGGGGYTF. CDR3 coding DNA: TGTGCCACCAGCAGGGCAGGGGGCGGAGGCTACACCTTC.

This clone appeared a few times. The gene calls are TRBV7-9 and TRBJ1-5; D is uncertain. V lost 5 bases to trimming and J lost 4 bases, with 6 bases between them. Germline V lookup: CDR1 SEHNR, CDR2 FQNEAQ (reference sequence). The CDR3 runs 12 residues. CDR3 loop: CASSRQNQPQHF. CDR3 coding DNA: TGTGCCAGCAGCCGGCAGAATCAGCCCCAGCATTTT. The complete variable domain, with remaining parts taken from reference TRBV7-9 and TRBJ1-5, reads DTGVSQNPRHKITKRGQNVTFRCDPISEHNRLYWYRQTLGQGPEFLTYFQNEAQLEKSRLLSDRFSAERPKGSFSTLEIQRTEQGDSAMYLCASSRQNQPQHFGDGTRLSIL.

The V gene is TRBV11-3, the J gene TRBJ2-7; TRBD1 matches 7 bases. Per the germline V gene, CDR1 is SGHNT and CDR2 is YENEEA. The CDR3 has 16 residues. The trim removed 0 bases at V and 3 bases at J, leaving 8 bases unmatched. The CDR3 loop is CASSLEGRQGGYEQYF. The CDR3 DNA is TGTGCCAGCAGCTTAGAAGGTCGACAGGGTGGCTACGAGCAGTACTTC.

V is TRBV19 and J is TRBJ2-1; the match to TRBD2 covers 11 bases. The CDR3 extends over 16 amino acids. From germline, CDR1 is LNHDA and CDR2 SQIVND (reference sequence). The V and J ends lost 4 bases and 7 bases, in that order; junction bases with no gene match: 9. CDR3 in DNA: TGTGCCAGTAGTACTATAGCGGGAGGGGTGATAAATGAGCAGTTCTTC. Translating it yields CASSTIAGGVINEQFF.

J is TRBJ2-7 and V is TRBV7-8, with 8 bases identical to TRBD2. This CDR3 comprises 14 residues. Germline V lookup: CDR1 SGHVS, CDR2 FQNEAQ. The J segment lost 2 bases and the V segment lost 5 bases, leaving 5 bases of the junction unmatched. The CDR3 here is CASSATSGTYEQYF. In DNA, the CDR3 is TGTGCCAGCAGCGCTACTAGCGGAACCTACGAGCAGTACTTC.

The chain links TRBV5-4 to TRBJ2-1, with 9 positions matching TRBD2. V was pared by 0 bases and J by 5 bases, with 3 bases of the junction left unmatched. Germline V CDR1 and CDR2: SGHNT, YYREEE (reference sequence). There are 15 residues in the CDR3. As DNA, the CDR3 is TGTGCCAGCAGCTTGGGACTAGCGGAGGACAATGAGCAGTTCTTC. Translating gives CASSLGLAEDNEQFF.

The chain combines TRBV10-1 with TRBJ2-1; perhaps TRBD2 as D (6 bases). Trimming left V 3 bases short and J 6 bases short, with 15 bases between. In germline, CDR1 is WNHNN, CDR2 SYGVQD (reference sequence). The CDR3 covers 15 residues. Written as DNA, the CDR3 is TGCGCCAGCAGTGAACCCGGGACTGGGGGCAATGAGCAGTTCTTC. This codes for CASSEPGTGGNEQFF.

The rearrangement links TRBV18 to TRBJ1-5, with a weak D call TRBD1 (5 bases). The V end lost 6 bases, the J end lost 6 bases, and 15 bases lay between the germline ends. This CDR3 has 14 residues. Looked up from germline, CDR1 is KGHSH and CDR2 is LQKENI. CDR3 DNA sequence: TGTGCCAGCTCCGGCCGGAACGGGGGTCAGCCCCAGCATTTT. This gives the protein CASSGRNGGQPQHF.

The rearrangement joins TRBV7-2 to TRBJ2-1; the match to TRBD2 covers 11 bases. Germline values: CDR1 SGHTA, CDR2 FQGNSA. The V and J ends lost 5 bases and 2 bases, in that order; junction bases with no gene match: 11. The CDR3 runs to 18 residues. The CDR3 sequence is CASSVISLAGGPYNEQFF. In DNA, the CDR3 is TGTGCCAGCAGCGTTATTAGCTTAGCGGGAGGGCCCTACAATGAGCAGTTCTTC.